This TCR beta chain originates from a study of blood T cell repertoires in COVID-19. Turning to the study itself: From the United States, Italy and Spain came samples of acute and convalescent COVID-19. T cells, B-cell-depleted T cells, or PBMCs supplied cDNA or gDNA.

Only in-frame clones appear in the TCRdb table, and some are missing; sequencing was by immunoSEQ multiplex PCR. The sample lists under 500,000 clones, about 89% occurring once. This CDR3 spans 17 amino acids. Trimming removed 6 bases from V and 2 bases from J; junction bases left unmatched: 8. Germline values: CDR1 MNHEY, CDR2 SMNVEV (reference sequence). The material sequenced was peripheral blood. V usage is TRBV27 and J usage is TRBJ2-3; 13 bases line up with TRBD2. The receptor's source is a woman aged 25-40 years with acute or convalescent COVID-19. The CDR3, as DNA: TGTGCCAGCAGCGACATAGGGACTAGCGGGGCCACAGATACGCAGTATTTT. Residues: CASSDIGTSGATDTQYF.